This T cell receptor beta chain was recovered during a study of cytomegalovirus exposure and HLA in healthy donors. Looked up from germline, CDR1 is MNHEY and CDR2 is SVGAGI. This CDR3 contains 14 residues. V was pared by 0 bases and J by 2 bases, with 7 bases between. The PCR had 60 Vbeta and 13 Jbeta primers. In the authors' workflow: Among the unique TCR beta chains that a later analysis counted, around 82 million in all, about 11 million were shared. TCRdb keeps only in-frame clones here, not all; method: immunoSEQ multiplex PCR. V, J and clone size derive from that table, while D and trimming were established from the DNA sequence. Among approximately 210,000 clones listed, roughly three quarters were seen once. Comment on this clone: Its matching antigen is unknown.

Broader study findings: Follow-up analysis later connected one missense variant in DCLRE1C with trimming of TCR beta V- and J-genes. Clonal expansion was found to be greater in HLA-associated TCR beta chains than in equally common others in a later analysis. In an earlier analysis, most TCR beta V segments were productive about 87% or about 30% of the time.

The sequencing input was PBMCs. This chain links TRBV6-5 with TRBJ2-5, with D tentatively TRBD2 (6 bases). The sequence came from a male donor in good health and CMV-seropositive. CDR3 nucleotide sequence: TGTGCCAGCAGTTACTCTGGGGGGCAAGAGACCCAGTACTTC. Its protein product is CASSYSGGQETQYF.